Shown below are 31 T cell receptor beta chains from a single sample sequenced in a study of T cell responses to AZD1222 COVID-19 vaccine. Assay: immunoSEQ multiplex PCR; the TCRdb copy retains only in-frame clones and omits some. Of 200,000 or so clones listed, approximately 94% were seen once; the top ten hold approximately 9.6%. The sample was peripheral blood, taken on day 0 of AZD1222 vaccination. Source of these receptors: an adult in good health.

The chain has TRBV27 and TRBJ2-7, with unresolved D. CDR1 and CDR2 (germline): MNHEY, SMNVEV (reference sequence). The CDR3 runs to 13 residues. The germline V and J ends were trimmed by 3 bases and 5 bases, with 11 bases remaining between them. The chain's CDR3 is CASSFPGPDEQYF. The CDR3 DNA reads as TGTGCCAGCAGTTTCCCGGGTCCCGACGAGCAGTACTTC.

The rearrangement links TRBV5-1 to TRBJ1-1; weak D call: TRBD1 (5 bases). Germline lookup yields CDR1 SGHRS and CDR2 YFSETQ. The CDR3 consists of 16 residues. The ends were cut back, 1 base at V and 4 bases at J, with 17 bases in the middle. CDR3 in amino acids: CASSLHKSQGGTEAFF. In DNA form, the CDR3 reads TGCGCCAGCAGCTTGCACAAATCTCAGGGAGGCACTGAAGCTTTCTTT.

The chain is built from TRBV11-2 and TRBJ2-7, with D perhaps TRBD2 (6 bases). The CDR3 contains 16 residues. Deletions cut 5 bases from V and 2 bases from J, with 19 bases between. The germline gives CDR1 SGHAT, CDR2 FQNNGV. CDR3 in DNA: TGTGCCAGCAGCGCGACTAGAGGGTTAGCGACCTACGAGCAGTACTTC. Residues: CASSATRGLATYEQYF.

The chain employs TRBV9 and TRBJ2-1; perhaps TRBD2 as D (5 bases). The V gene's germline CDR1 is SGDLS and CDR2 YYNGEE. The V end was cut by 3 bases, the J end by 4 bases, with 23 bases between. The CDR3 is made up of 18 amino acids. The CDR3, as DNA: TGTGCCAGCAGCGACCGCCCCTTAGAGGGAGATTCGTACAATGAGCAGTTCTTC. Protein product: CASSDRPLEGDSYNEQFF. Using reference TRBV9 and TRBJ2-1 for the parts outside the CDR3, the full variable domain is DSGVTQTPKHLITATGQRVTLRCSPRSGDLSVYWYQQSLDQGLQFLIQYYNGEERAKGNILERFSAQQFPDLHSELNLSSLELGDSALYFCASSDRPLEGDSYNEQFFGPGTRLTVL.

The V call is TRBV27, the J call TRBJ2-7; 8 bases match TRBD1. Germline CDR1 and CDR2: MNHEY and SMNVEV (reference sequence). This CDR3 is built from 17 residues. With 5 bases clipped from V and 5 bases from J, the junction kept 17 bases outside the gene matches. The CDR3 region has the DNA TGTGCCAGCAGTCCCCGCGAGGACAGGGAATCGTGGAACGAGCAGTACTTC. This translates into CASSPREDRESWNEQYF.

The chain joins TRBV6-1 to TRBJ1-5, with D hard to call. The CDR3 has 13 residues. The germline V and J ends were trimmed by 3 bases and 3 bases, with 6 bases remaining between them. Germline V CDR1 and CDR2: MNHNS, SASEGT. The CDR3 protein is CASSDPVNQPQHF. Here the CDR3 DNA reads TGTGCCAGCAGTGATCCAGTCAATCAGCCCCAGCATTTT.

This clone was counted a single time. This rearrangement joins TRBV6-1 to TRBJ1-2; perhaps TRBD1 as D (5 bases). This CDR3 spans 16 amino acids. Looked up from germline, CDR1 is MNHNS and CDR2 is SASEGT. Trimming removed 0 bases from V and 1 base from J, with 12 bases in between. As DNA, the CDR3 is TGTGCCAGCAGTGAAGCCAGGGAGAAGTTTAACTATGGCTACACCTTC. It yields the protein CASSEAREKFNYGYTF.

The V and J genes are TRBV6-6 and TRBJ1-5, with 7 bases identical to TRBD1. The ends lost 7 bases at V and 3 bases at J; junction bases unmatched: 6. Looked up from germline, CDR1 is MNHNY and CDR2 is SVGAGI (reference sequence). The CDR3 runs to 14 residues. CDR3 sequence: CASIDRASNQPQHF. The CDR3 DNA follows: TGTGCCAGCATCGACAGGGCCTCCAATCAGCCCCAGCATTTT.

The chain is built from TRBV7-8 and TRBJ2-5, with TRBD1 identical over 8 bases. V lost 4 bases, J lost 2 bases, and 9 bases stayed unmatched. Germline V gene data show CDR1 as SGHVS and CDR2 as FQNEAQ. The CDR3 runs 16 residues. CDR3 in amino acids: CASSSPKGTGQETQYF. The CDR3 DNA reads TGTGCCAGCAGCTCACCGAAGGGGACAGGTCAAGAGACCCAGTACTTC.

A single count supports this clone. The chain couples TRBV12-3 or TRBV12-4 to TRBJ1-1; maybe TRBD1 (6 bases). This CDR3 has 12 amino acids. Trimming pared 6 bases from V and 5 bases from J, leaving 10 bases between. The CDR3: CASRQGRTEAFF. CDR3 bases: TGTGCCAGCAGACAGGGTAGAACTGAAGCTTTCTTT.

The V gene is TRBV9, the J gene TRBJ1-6; perhaps TRBD1 as D (6 bases). V dropped 4 bases and J dropped 0 bases, with 17 bases sitting between them. The CDR3 runs to 18 residues. Germline V gene lookup returns CDR1 SGDLS and CDR2 YYNGEE. CDR3 loop: CASSPGQGPSSYNSPLHF. Written as DNA, the CDR3 is TGTGCCAGCAGCCCGGGCCAGGGGCCTAGCTCCTATAATTCACCCCTCCACTTT.

The J gene is TRBJ2-1, the V gene TRBV7-3; the match to TRBD2 covers 10 bases. Germline lookup yields CDR1 SGHTA and CDR2 FQGTGA. This CDR3 is 16 amino acids long. V gave up 6 bases and J gave up 3 bases; unmatched junction bases: 8. The CDR3 DNA reads TGTGCCAGCAGGGACCGAGCGGGAGGGTTCTACAATGAGCAGTTCTTC. Translating it yields CASRDRAGGFYNEQFF.

The chain has TRBV5-4 and TRBJ1-2; 7 bases map to TRBD1. The germline V gene has CDR1 SGHNT and CDR2 YYREEE (reference sequence). The V and J ends lost 0 bases and 2 bases, in that order; junction bases with no gene match: 4. The CDR3 is made up of 15 amino acids. Here the CDR3 DNA reads TGTGCCAGCAGCTTGGTAGGCAGGGGGAACTATGGCTACACCTTC. It specifies CASSLVGRGNYGYTF.

This chain links TRBV27 with TRBJ2-1; D possibly uses TRBD1 or TRBD2 (5 bases each). This CDR3 is 16 amino acids long. The germline V gene encodes CDR1 MNHEY and CDR2 SMNVEV (reference sequence). The CDR3 region is CVAGQGRGGGYNEQFF. Here the CDR3 DNA reads TGTGTTGCGGGTCAGGGACGAGGTGGAGGATACAATGAGCAGTTCTTC.

The chain uses TRBV19 and TRBJ2-3, with TRBD2 matching over 7 bases. In germline, CDR1 is LNHDA, CDR2 SQIVND (reference sequence). With 4 bases clipped from V and 0 bases from J, the junction kept 4 bases outside the gene matches. CDR3 size: 15 residues. The CDR3 is CASSRRETSTDTQYF. The DNA of the CDR3 is TGTGCCAGTAGTAGGCGGGAGACTAGCACAGATACGCAGTATTTT. Looking up the rest from reference TRBV19 and TRBJ2-3 gives the full variable domain: DGGITQSPKYLFRKEGQNVTLSCEQNLNHDAMYWYRQDPGQGLRLIYYSQIVNDFQKGDIAEGYSVSREKKESFPLTVTSAQKNPTAFYLCASSRRETSTDTQYFGPGTRLTVL.

This chain uses TRBV28 with TRBJ1-1; 7 bases line up with TRBD1. The V gene end was trimmed by 5 bases and the J gene end by 0 bases; junction bases not matched to a gene: 3. Germline loops: CDR1 MDHEN, CDR2 SYDVKM. The CDR3 sequence is 14 residues long. This CDR3 is CASSPTGMNTEAFF. For the CDR3, the DNA is TGTGCCAGCAGTCCGACAGGGATGAACACTGAAGCTTTCTTT. The full variable domain, with the rest looked up from reference TRBV28 and TRBJ1-1, is DVKVTQSSRYLVKRTGEKVFLECVQDMDHENMFWYRQDPGLGLRLIYFSYDVKMKEKGDIPEGYSVSREKKERFSLILESASTNQTSMYLCASSPTGMNTEAFFGQGTRLTVV.

The V and J genes are TRBV6-1 and TRBJ1-2; D is ambiguous. V shed 3 bases and J shed 3 bases, with 2 bases lying between them. This CDR3 has 11 amino acids. CDR1 MNHNS and CDR2 SASEGT come from the germline V gene. The CDR3 protein is CASSEYYGYTF. CDR3 nucleotides: TGTGCCAGCAGTGAGTACTATGGCTACACCTTC.

This clone has only one observation. V gene TRBV5-8 combines with J gene TRBJ1-5; possibly TRBD1 for D (6 bases). The CDR3 covers 18 residues. Germline V gives CDR1 SGHTS, CDR2 YDEGEE. Trimming took off 2 bases at V and 3 bases at J, with 21 bases between the two ends. DNA of the CDR3: TGTGCCAGCAGCTTCGTGGTTACAGGGAGGGATACCAATCAGCCCCAGCATTTT. Protein product: CASSFVVTGRDTNQPQHF.

CDR3 residues: CASSRQGAPGETQYF. The CDR3 bases are TGTGCCAGCAGCCGACAGGGGGCGCCGGGAGAGACCCAGTACTTC. The J gene is TRBJ2-5, the V gene TRBV21-1; the table's D gene call, TRBD1, was not cross checked with the DNA. TRBV21-1 is shown as a pseudogene. The CDR3 is made up of 15 amino acids.

The chain is built from TRBV10-1 and TRBJ2-7, with no clear D. The CDR3 totals 14 residues. In germline, CDR1 is WNHNN, CDR2 SYGVQD (reference sequence). Trimming left V 2 bases short and J 5 bases short, with 13 bases between. CDR3 protein: CASSEGRVPHEQYF. CDR3 DNA sequence: TGCGCCAGCAGTGAGGGACGGGTTCCCCACGAGCAGTACTTC.

This clone appeared once. This chain joins TRBV10-1 and TRBJ2-7; D remains unclear. The CDR3 length is 13 residues. Per germline, CDR1 WNHNN and CDR2 SYGVQD (reference sequence). The germline V and J ends were trimmed by 4 bases and 0 bases, with 7 bases remaining between them. The DNA for the CDR3 is TGCGCCAGCAGTGGCGGCAACTCCTACGAGCAGTACTTC. It encodes CASSGGNSYEQYF.

The chain carries TRBV12-2 and TRBJ2-1; the table assigns TRBD1, which was not confirmed against the DNA. TRBV12-2 is a pseudogene locus. This CDR3 region has 16 residues. The CDR3 reads CASRLRGQRAYNEQFF. In DNA, the CDR3 is TGTGCAAGTCGCTTAAGAGGACAGCGCGCCTACAATGAGCAGTTCTTC.

The chain recombines TRBV3-1 (or the pseudogene TRBV3-2) with TRBJ2-7; D unclear. The CDR3 loop spans 13 amino acids. Germline CDR1 reads LGHDT; CDR2 reads YNNKEL (reference sequence). V was clipped by 0 bases and J by 9 bases, with 12 bases between them. The CDR3 protein is CASSQDPKLGQYF. As DNA, the CDR3 is TGTGCCAGCAGCCAAGATCCTAAACTGGGGCAGTACTTC.

The rearrangement uses TRBV10-3 and TRBJ1-1; TRBD1 might be the D (5 bases). The CDR3 is 14 amino acids. Trimming removed 5 bases from V and 3 bases from J, with 13 bases in between. Per germline, CDR1 ENHRY and CDR2 SYGVKD. The CDR3: CAISSRDFDTEAFF. The CDR3 DNA reads TGTGCCATCAGTAGCAGGGATTTCGACACTGAAGCTTTCTTT.

This rearrangement joins TRBV27 to TRBJ2-7; 16 positions agree with TRBD2. CDR1 MNHEY and CDR2 SMNVEV come from the germline V gene (reference sequence). The CDR3 is 19 residues long. V dropped 5 bases and J dropped 2; count of bases not matched to a gene: 12. This chain's CDR3 is CASSLNTGTSGRAAYEQYF. CDR3 nucleotides: TGTGCCAGCAGTCTTAACACCGGGACTAGCGGGAGGGCGGCCTACGAGCAGTACTTC.

The chain carries TRBV6-1 and TRBJ2-5; no clear D gene. Germline V gives CDR1 MNHNS, CDR2 SASEGT. The CDR3 runs to 13 residues. Trimming left V 0 bases short and J 9 bases short, with 11 bases between. Here the CDR3 DNA reads TGTGCCAGCAGTGAAGCCCCGTATCGGGCCCAGTACTTC. It yields the protein CASSEAPYRAQYF.

The V call is TRBV14, the J call TRBJ1-1; D is uncertain. Looked up from germline, CDR1 is SGHDN and CDR2 is FVKESK. Trimming pared 4 bases from V and 0 bases from J, leaving 12 bases between. CDR3 size: 15 residues. The CDR3 DNA sequence: TGTGCCAGCAGCCCCCACAGCCCCATGAACACTGAAGCTTTCTTT. Translated: CASSPHSPMNTEAFF.

CDR3 nucleotide sequence: TGTGCCAGCAGTTTATATTCTTTGGGCCGCCACTCTGGAAACACCATATATTTT. It encodes CASSLYSLGRHSGNTIYF. The V and J genes are TRBV28 and TRBJ1-3; D remains unclear. In germline, CDR1 is MDHEN, CDR2 SYDVKM. The CDR3 is 18 amino acids. V dropped 1 base and J dropped 0 bases, with 16 bases sitting between them.

The rearrangement uses TRBV7-2 and TRBJ2-7; the D gene is possibly TRBD2 (5 bases). The ends were cut back, 5 bases at V and 3 bases at J, with 8 bases in the middle. The CDR3 consists of 12 residues. Germline values: CDR1 SGHTA, CDR2 FQGNSA. The DNA of the CDR3 is TGTGCCAGCAGCAGTAGCGACTACGAGCAGTACTTC. Its translation: CASSSSDYEQYF.

The rearrangement uses TRBV11-2 and TRBJ1-3, with unresolved D. The CDR3 sequence is 16 residues long. V lost 0 bases and J 8 bases, leaving 17 bases between the germline ends. Germline V gene sequence: CDR1 SGHAT, CDR2 FQNNGV. CDR3 in amino acids: CASSLDQLDPRDTIYF. The CDR3, as DNA: TGTGCCAGCAGCTTAGATCAGTTGGACCCGAGGGACACCATATATTTT.

CDR3 protein: CASSPPGTSGNTIYF. The CDR3 DNA reads TGTGCCAGCTCACCACCCGGGACCTCTGGAAACACCATATATTTT. The genes are TRBV18 and TRBJ1-3; TRBD1 might be the D (5 bases). The V end was cut by 0 bases, the J end by 0 bases, with 6 bases between. This CDR3 spans 15 amino acids. Germline V gene lookup returns CDR1 KGHSH and CDR2 LQKENI.